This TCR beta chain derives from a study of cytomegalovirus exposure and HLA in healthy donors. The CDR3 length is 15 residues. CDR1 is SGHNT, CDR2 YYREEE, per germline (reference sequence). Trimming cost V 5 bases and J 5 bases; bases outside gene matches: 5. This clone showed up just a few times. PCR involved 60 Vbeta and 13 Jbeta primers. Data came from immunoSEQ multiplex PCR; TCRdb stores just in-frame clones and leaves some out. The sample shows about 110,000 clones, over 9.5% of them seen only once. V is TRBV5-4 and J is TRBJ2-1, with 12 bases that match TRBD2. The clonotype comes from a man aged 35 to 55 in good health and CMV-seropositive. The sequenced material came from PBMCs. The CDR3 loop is CASSRLAGAHNEQFF. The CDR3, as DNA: TGTGCCAGCAGTCGACTAGCGGGAGCCCACAATGAGCAGTTCTTC. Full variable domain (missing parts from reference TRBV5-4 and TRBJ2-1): ETGVTQSPTHLIKTRGQQVTLRCSSQSGHNTVSWYQQALGQGPQFIFQYYREEENGRGNFPPRFSGLQFPNYSSELNVNALELDDSALYLCASSRLAGAHNEQFFGPGTRLTVL.